This TCR beta chain was sequenced in a study of Graves' ophthalmopathy and Graves' hyperthyroidism. Across the whole study: Peripheral blood was gathered at the point of initial diagnosis, before any treatment started.

RNA transcripts served as template for amplifying TCR beta CDR3 sequences. A first-round RT-PCR used HTBI primers, followed by a second-round multiplex PCR. TCRdb independently ran MiXCR on the multiplex PCR reads; one entry per CDR3 protein. Of 200,000 to 300,000 distinct CDR3 sequences listed, approximately 42% are singletons. Certain patients were not enrolled. These were patients with other autoimmune diseases, uncontrolled infections, pregnancy or lactation. This clonotype turned up a few times. Between the trimmed V and J ends, which lost 6 bases and 4 bases, there was a span of 15 bases. The CDR3 extends over 14 amino acids. The V gene's germline CDR1 is MNHNS and CDR2 SASEGT.

This TCR came from an adult man with Graves' ophthalmopathy. Sample: peripheral blood. V and J are TRBV6-1 and TRBJ1-2, with D possibly being TRBD1 (6 bases). Here the CDR3 reads CASRLLDSSYGYTF. The CDR3 coding sequence is TGTGCCAGCAGACTTTTGGACAGCTCCTATGGCTACACCTTC.